A single sample gave rise to the 4 T cell receptor beta chains below, sequenced in a study of beta chain features in type 1 diabetes. General study results and limits: Across all four CD4+ subsets, people with type 1 diabetes showed modestly shorter TCRB CDR3s.

These receptors have no identified antigens. The study reverse transcribed the entire isolated RNA, so it sequenced expressed TCRB transcripts. Some clones are missing from TCRdb's copy, which holds only in-frame ones; the method was immunoSEQ multiplex PCR. The sample consists of about 660,000 clones, 11% to 15% of them appearing once. The sequenced sample consisted of naive CD4+ T cells from blood. The receptor source for this set is a man aged 18 to 35 with type 1 diabetes.

Remarks on this clone: Other DNA sequences in the same sample also yield this CDR3. The CDR3: CASSYEEDTEAFF. The DNA for the CDR3 is TGTGCCAGCAGCTACGAAGAGGACACTGAAGCTTTCTTT. The rearrangement joins TRBV9 to TRBJ1-1; no definite D call. The CDR3 runs to 13 residues. CDR1 SGDLS and CDR2 YYNGEE come from the germline V gene. V was clipped by 4 bases and J by 3 bases, with 10 bases between them.

The rearrangement joins TRBV9 to TRBJ2-3; possible D gene TRBD1, 6 bases. The V end lost 4 bases, the J end lost 6 bases, and 9 bases lay between the germline ends. The CDR3 runs to 12 residues. Germline lookup yields CDR1 SGDLS and CDR2 YYNGEE. CDR3 in amino acids: CASSTRGDTQYF. The CDR3, as DNA: TGTGCCAGCAGCACCAGGGGCGATACGCAGTATTTT.

This clone has only a few counts. V and J are TRBV29-1 and TRBJ1-1; the D gene is possibly TRBD1 (5 bases). CDR1 is SQVTM, CDR2 ANQGSEA, per germline. V was shortened by 3 bases and J by 1 base, with 12 bases between the two germline ends. The CDR3 contains 14 residues. Written as DNA, the CDR3 is TGCAGCGTTGATAGCTACAGGCGGAACACTGAAGCTTTCTTT. It specifies CSVDSYRRNTEAFF.

This clone was found a few times. This chain joins TRBV29-1 and TRBJ2-7, with a weak D call TRBD2 (5 bases). This CDR3 has 12 residues. Trimming removed 3 bases from V and 2 bases from J, with 8 bases in between. Germline CDR1 is SQVTM and CDR2 is ANQGSEA. CDR3 nucleotide sequence: TGCAGCGTTGAGGACTCCACCTACGAGCAGTACTTC. This codes for CSVEDSTYEQYF.